Shown below are 22 T cell receptor beta chains from a single sample sequenced in a study of blood T cell repertoires in COVID-19. Profiling relied on immunoSEQ multiplex PCR, and the TCRdb table lists in-frame clones only, not all of them. The data contain about 74,000 clones, around nine tenths of them singletons. Sequencing input: peripheral blood. The receptors were sampled from a man aged 45-65 years with acute or convalescent COVID-19.

The chain combines TRBV7-9 with TRBJ1-2; no definite D call. The CDR3 is made up of 14 amino acids. The germline V gene encodes CDR1 SEHNR and CDR2 FQNEAQ (reference sequence). The V and J ends lost 1 base and 4 bases respectively, with 10 bases between them. CDR3 bases: TGTGCCAGCAGCTTAGAGTTGGAGGGCTATGGCTACACCTTC. This gives the protein CASSLELEGYGYTF.

The chain carries TRBV3-1 (or the pseudogene TRBV3-2) and TRBJ2-2; tentatively, D is TRBD2 (6 bases). This CDR3 has 16 amino acids. V shed 4 bases and J shed 4 bases, with 16 bases lying between them. Germline V gene sequence: CDR1 LGHDT, CDR2 YNNKEL (reference sequence). Written as DNA, the CDR3 is TGTGCCAGCAGCCTCCCGGGACCCGGGGGCACCGGGGAGCTGTTTTTT. This codes for CASSLPGPGGTGELFF.

CDR3 nucleotides: TGTGCCAGCAGCTCAAGAGCGGAAGGCACAGATACGCAGTATTTT. Protein sequence: CASSSRAEGTDTQYF. This chain uses TRBV5-6 with TRBJ2-3; TRBD2 might be the D (5 bases). The CDR3 covers 15 residues. Trimming pared 3 bases from V and 1 base from J, leaving 12 bases between. Germline lookup yields CDR1 SGHDT and CDR2 YYEEEE.

This clone was seen only once. J is TRBJ2-1 and V is TRBV9, with no clear D. V was clipped by 3 bases and J by 0 bases, with 10 bases between them. Germline V CDR1 and CDR2: SGDLS, YYNGEE. This CDR3 is 15 amino acids long. CDR3 sequence: CASSAGGSSYNEQFF. The CDR3 DNA follows: TGTGCCAGCAGCGCCGGTGGTAGCTCCTACAATGAGCAGTTCTTC.

V gene TRBV24-1 combines with J gene TRBJ2-5; D remains unclear. Between the trimmed V and J ends, which lost 5 bases and 5 bases, there was a span of 5 bases. CDR1 is KGHDR and CDR2 is SFDVKD in the germline V gene. CDR3 length: 11 residues. Here the CDR3 reads CATSAGETQYF. The DNA for the CDR3 is TGTGCCACCAGTGCGGGTGAGACCCAGTACTTC.

V and J are TRBV7-8 and TRBJ2-3; 7 bases agree with TRBD1. Germline trimming cut 2 bases from V and 0 bases from J; bases unmatched to any gene: 5. Germline V gene sequence: CDR1 SGHVS, CDR2 FQNEAQ. There are 16 residues in the CDR3. The CDR3 sequence: CASSLRDRQSTDTQYF. The CDR3 nucleotides are TGTGCCAGCAGCTTAAGGGACAGACAAAGCACAGATACGCAGTATTTT.

This clone was seen just once. This rearrangement joins TRBV19 to TRBJ2-5; tentatively, D is TRBD1 (6 bases). Germline-derived CDR1 and CDR2 are LNHDA and SQIVND (reference sequence). V shed 3 bases and J shed 1 base, with 12 bases lying between them. CDR3 length: 15 residues. The CDR3: CASSIGQILQETQYF. In nucleotides, the CDR3 is TGTGCCAGTAGTATTGGACAGATACTCCAAGAGACCCAGTACTTC. Full variable domain (outside the CDR3, taken from reference TRBV19 and TRBJ2-5): DGGITQSPKYLFRKEGQNVTLSCEQNLNHDAMYWYRQDPGQGLRLIYYSQIVNDFQKGDIAEGYSVSREKKESFPLTVTSAQKNPTAFYLCASSIGQILQETQYFGPGTRLLVL.

CDR3 nucleotide sequence: TGTGCCAGCAGCTTAGGTGCGGGAAGCTCCTACGAGCAGTACTTC. Translating gives CASSLGAGSSYEQYF. The J gene is TRBJ2-7, the V gene TRBV7-9; tentative D call: TRBD2 (6 bases). Per the germline V gene, CDR1 is SEHNR and CDR2 is FQNEAQ (reference sequence). Trimming cost V 1 base and J 0 bases, with 10 bases left between them. This CDR3 has 15 amino acids.

This clone was seen more than once but under ten times. J is TRBJ2-7 and V is TRBV5-7; 7 bases are shared with TRBD1. TRBV5-7 is an ORF, and what it does is uncertain. The CDR3 extends over 16 amino acids. The V segment lost 2 bases and the J segment 0 bases; nucleotides outside the gene matches: 8. The CDR3 sequence: CASSLGSGQSSYEQYF. DNA of the CDR3: TGTGCCAGCAGCTTAGGGTCGGGACAGAGCTCCTACGAGCAGTACTTC.

The chain employs TRBV2 and TRBJ1-1; D possibly corresponds to TRBD1 (6 bases). Germline assignment: CDR1 SNHLY and CDR2 FYNNEI. The CDR3 is 13 residues long. With 11 bases removed from V and 4 bases from J, the gap between germline ends came to 17 bases. CDR3 nucleotide sequence: TGTGCCGGGGGGGCAGGGGAAATCACTGAAGCTTTCTTT. It codes for CAGGAGEITEAFF.

The V call is TRBV3-1 (or the pseudogene TRBV3-2), the J call TRBJ2-2, with 10 bases lining up with TRBD1. This CDR3 region has 18 residues. The trim removed 1 base at V and 4 bases at J, leaving 9 bases unmatched. Per germline, CDR1 LGHDT and CDR2 YNNKEL (reference sequence). Here the CDR3 DNA reads TGTGCCAGCAGCCAAGGGGACCGGGACAGGGGATCCACCGGGGAGCTGTTTTTT. Amino acids: CASSQGDRDRGSTGELFF.

This chain links TRBV28 with TRBJ2-7; 10 bases match TRBD1. The CDR3 has 14 residues. CDR1 is MDHEN, CDR2 SYDVKM, per germline. The J segment lost 7 bases and the V segment lost 3 bases, leaving 6 bases of the junction unmatched. DNA for the CDR3: TGTGCCAGCAGTTTCGGGACAGGGGCCAGGGAGCAGTACTTC. Translating it yields CASSFGTGAREQYF.

Here the CDR3 DNA reads TGTGCCAGCAGCTTAGGACAGTACACCGGGGAGCTGTTTTTT. As protein: CASSLGQYTGELFF. V is TRBV7-3 and J is TRBJ2-2; D perhaps matches TRBD1 (6 bases). V was pared by 2 bases and J by 3 bases, with 7 bases between. The CDR3 runs to 14 residues. Germline CDR1 and CDR2: SGHTA and FQGTGA.

This clone was seen once. The rearrangement links TRBV2 to TRBJ2-1; D is perhaps TRBD2 (6 bases). Germline V CDR1 and CDR2: SNHLY, FYNNEI. CDR3 length equals 14 residues. V was cut by 1 base and J by 7 bases, with 11 bases left in between. The CDR3 region is CASSEEGSGNEQFF. The CDR3 DNA is TGTGCCAGCAGTGAAGAAGGGAGCGGGAATGAGCAGTTCTTC.

The genes are TRBV18 and TRBJ1-1, with D unresolved. The V end was cut by 6 bases, the J end by 4 bases, with 15 bases between. This CDR3 is built from 14 residues. Germline loops: CDR1 KGHSH, CDR2 LQKENI. In DNA, the CDR3 is TGTGCCAGCTCTCCTAATCATAGTCCCACTGAAGCTTTCTTT. Its translation is CASSPNHSPTEAFF.

The J gene is TRBJ2-7, the V gene TRBV18; a possible D gene is TRBD1 (7 bases). Trimming stripped 5 bases from V and 5 bases from J, with 13 bases between. The germline V gene encodes CDR1 KGHSH and CDR2 LQKENI. There are 13 residues in the CDR3. CDR3 amino acids: CASSGRGVDEQYV. The CDR3 DNA sequence: TGTGCCAGCTCAGGCAGGGGGGTGGACGAGCAGTACGTC.

CDR3 in DNA: TGTGCCAGCAGTTTATGGGCTTCTGCGGGGGGTTCCACAGATACGCAGTATTTT. This translates into CASSLWASAGGSTDTQYF. The J gene is TRBJ2-3, the V gene TRBV28; 8 positions agree with TRBD2. V dropped 0 bases and J dropped 2; count of bases not matched to a gene: 10. This CDR3 spans 18 amino acids. Germline lookup yields CDR1 MDHEN and CDR2 SYDVKM.

This clone appeared a single time. This sequence joins TRBV6-6 and TRBJ1-2, with 9 bases identical to TRBD1. Losses at the gene ends were 2 bases for V and 8 bases for J; bases not matched to a gene: 6. Germline assignment: CDR1 MNHNY and CDR2 SVGAGI (reference sequence). The CDR3 sequence is 14 residues long. The DNA for the CDR3 is TGTGCCAGCAGTTACGGGAGGACAGGGGACGGCTACACCTTC. Encoded protein: CASSYGRTGDGYTF.

V and J are TRBV5-1 and TRBJ2-3, with 8 positions matching TRBD1. This CDR3 has 19 residues. V lost 4 bases and J lost 3; bases outside the gene matches: 19. Per germline, CDR1 SGHRS and CDR2 YFSETQ. CDR3 DNA: TGCGCCAGCAGCAAGAAGACAGGGGAGGCCCTAACCGTGACAGATACGCAGTATTTT. It encodes CASSKKTGEALTVTDTQYF.

The J gene is TRBJ1-4, the V gene TRBV27; the D gene is possibly TRBD1 (5 bases). Germline assignment: CDR1 MNHEY and CDR2 SMNVEV (reference sequence). CDR3 length equals 16 residues. V was shortened by 4 bases and J by 5 bases, with 17 bases between the two germline ends. The CDR3: CASSSLPSGLNEKLFF. As DNA, the CDR3 is TGTGCCAGCAGTTCCCTCCCATCAGGGCTCAATGAAAAACTGTTTTTT.

The chain is built from TRBV30 and TRBJ1-3; TRBD1 might be the D (5 bases). The CDR3 is made up of 14 amino acids. The V gene's germline CDR1 is GTSNPN and CDR2 SVGIG (reference sequence). V lost 3 bases and J 5 bases, leaving 14 bases between the germline ends. This CDR3 reads CAWRKGPERNTIYF. The CDR3 DNA reads TGTGCCTGGAGAAAGGGGCCGGAGAGAAACACCATATATTTT.

This chain uses TRBV14 with TRBJ2-1; 8 bases map to TRBD2. Trimming cost V 3 bases and J 7 bases; bases outside gene matches: 20. CDR3 length: 19 amino acids. The germline CDR1 and CDR2 sequences are SGHDN and FVKESK. CDR3: CASSHPARGADPPGNEQFF. In DNA form, the CDR3 reads TGTGCCAGCAGCCACCCCGCGCGGGGGGCCGATCCTCCGGGGAATGAGCAGTTCTTC.